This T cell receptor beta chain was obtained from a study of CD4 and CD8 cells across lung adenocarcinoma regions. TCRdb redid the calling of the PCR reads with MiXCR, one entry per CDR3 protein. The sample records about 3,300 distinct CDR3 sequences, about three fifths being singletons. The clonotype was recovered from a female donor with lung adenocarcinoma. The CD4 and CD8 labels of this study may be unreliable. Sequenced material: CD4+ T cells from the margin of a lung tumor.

CDR3: CASSEQYTSGRAWTQYF. CDR3 sequence (DNA): TGTGCCAGCAGTGAACAATATACTAGCGGGAGGGCCTGGACCCAGTACTTC. V and J are TRBV6-1 and TRBJ2-3, with 13 bases aligning to TRBD2. The J call is doubtful: the DNA matches TRBJ2-5 better. Germline-derived CDR1 and CDR2 are MNHNS and SASEGT. This CDR3 has 17 residues.